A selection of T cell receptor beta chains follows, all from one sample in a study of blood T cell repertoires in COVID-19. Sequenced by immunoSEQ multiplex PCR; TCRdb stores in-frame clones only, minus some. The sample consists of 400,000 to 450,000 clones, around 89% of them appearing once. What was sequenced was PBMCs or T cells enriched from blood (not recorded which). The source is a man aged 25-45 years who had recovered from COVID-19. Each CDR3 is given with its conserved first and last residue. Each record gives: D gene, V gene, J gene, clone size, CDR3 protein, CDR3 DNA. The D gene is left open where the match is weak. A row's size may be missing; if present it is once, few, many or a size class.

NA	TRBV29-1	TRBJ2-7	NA	CSAWSAEFSYEQYF	TGCAGCGCGTGGTCCGCTGAGTTCTCCTACGAGCAGTACTTC
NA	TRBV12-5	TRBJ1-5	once	CASGFGSNQPQHF	TGTGCTAGTGGTTTTGGCAGCAATCAGCCCCAGCATTTT
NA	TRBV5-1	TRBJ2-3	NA	CASRRLGADTQYF	TGCGCCAGCAGGCGGCTAGGCGCAGATACGCAGTATTTT
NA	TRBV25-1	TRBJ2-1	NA	CASSPPGVLYNEQFF	TGTGCCAGCAGCCCACCCGGGGTCCTCTACAATGAGCAGTTCTTC
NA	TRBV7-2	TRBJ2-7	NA	CASSSTWGAYEQYF	TGTGCCAGCAGCTCGACATGGGGAGCCTACGAGCAGTACTTC
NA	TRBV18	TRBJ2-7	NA	CASSPSSGDEQYF	TGTGCCAGCTCACCGTCCTCGGGGGACGAGCAGTACTTC
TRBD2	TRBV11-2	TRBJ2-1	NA	CASSLDFPLAGINEQFF	TGTGCCAGCAGCTTAGATTTTCCACTAGCGGGAATAAATGAGCAGTTCTTC
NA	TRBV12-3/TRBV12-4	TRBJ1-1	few	CASSPIPGYEAFF	TGTGCCAGCAGCCCAATCCCGGGGTACGAAGCTTTCTTT
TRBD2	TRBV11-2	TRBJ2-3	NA	CASRPALAGTDTQYF	TGTGCCAGCAGGCCAGCGCTAGCGGGCACAGATACGCAGTATTTT
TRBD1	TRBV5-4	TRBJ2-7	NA	CASSLGQGADYEQYF	TGTGCCAGCAGCTTGGGCCAGGGGGCTGACTACGAGCAGTACTTC
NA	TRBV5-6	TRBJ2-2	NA	CASSTGLPTNTGELFF	TGTGCCAGCAGCACCGGACTGCCTACTAACACCGGGGAGCTGTTTTTT
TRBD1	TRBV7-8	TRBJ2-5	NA	CASSLSDRGLQETQYF	TGTGCCAGCAGCTTAAGTGACAGGGGGCTGCAAGAGACCCAGTACTTC
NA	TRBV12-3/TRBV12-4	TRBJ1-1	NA	CASSATLNTEAFF	TGTGCCAGCAGCGCGACACTGAACACTGAAGCTTTCTTT
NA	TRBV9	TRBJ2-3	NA	CASSVDTATDTQYF	TGTGCCAGCAGCGTAGATACAGCCACAGATACGCAGTATTTT
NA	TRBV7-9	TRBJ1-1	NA	CASSLQQDTEAFF	TGTGCCAGCAGCCTACAGCAGGACACTGAAGCTTTCTTT
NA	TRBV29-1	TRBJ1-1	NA	CSVEERGQTEAFF	TGCAGCGTTGAGGAAAGAGGACAGACTGAAGCTTTCTTT
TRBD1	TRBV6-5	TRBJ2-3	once	CASRVTGVGDTQYF	TGTGCCAGCAGAGTGACAGGGGTGGGGGATACGCAGTATTTT
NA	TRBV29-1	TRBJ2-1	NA	CSVAPTTTGLGRFF	TGCAGCGTTGCTCCTACCACAACAGGGTTAGGGCGGTTCTTC
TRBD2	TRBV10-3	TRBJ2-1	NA	CAISESLAGLQFF	TGTGCCATCAGTGAGTCACTAGCGGGACTGCAGTTCTTC
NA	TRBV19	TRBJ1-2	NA	CASSIDRGYTF	TGTGCCAGTAGTATAGATCGTGGCTACACCTTC
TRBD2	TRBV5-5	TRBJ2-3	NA	CASSLVFAGAADTQYF	TGTGCCAGCAGCTTGGTATTTGCGGGAGCGGCAGATACGCAGTATTTT
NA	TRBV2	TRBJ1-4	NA	CASSELPGEKLFF	TGTGCCAGCAGCGAGCTTCCGGGGGAAAAACTGTTTTTT
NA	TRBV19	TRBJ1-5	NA	CGAGSNQPQHF	TGTGGGGCAGGGAGCAATCAGCCCCAGCATTTT
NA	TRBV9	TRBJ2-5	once	CASSVDGFTIQETQYF	TGTGCCAGCAGCGTAGATGGGTTTACTATTCAAGAGACCCAGTACTTC
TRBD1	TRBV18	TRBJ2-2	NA	CASSQLTGGLHGGELFF	TGTGCCAGCTCACAACTTACAGGGGGTCTACACGGAGGGGAGCTGTTTTTT
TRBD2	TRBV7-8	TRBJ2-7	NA	CASRTSGTYEQYF	TGTGCCAGCAGGACTAGCGGGACTTACGAGCAGTACTTC
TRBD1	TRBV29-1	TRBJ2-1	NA	CSVGGQGSTHYNEQFF	TGCAGCGTTGGTGGACAGGGTTCCACTCACTACAATGAGCAGTTCTTC
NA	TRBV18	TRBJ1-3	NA	CASSSRSGAEGNTIYF	TGTGCCAGCTCGTCCCGATCAGGGGCGGAGGGAAACACCATATATTTT
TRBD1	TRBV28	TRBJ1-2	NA	CASTTTGTGWHYGYTF	TGTGCCAGCACTACAACTGGGACAGGGTGGCACTATGGCTACACCTTC
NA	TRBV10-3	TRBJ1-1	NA	CAISESRRDLVTEAFF	TGTGCCATCAGTGAGTCGCGTCGGGATCTGGTGACTGAAGCTTTCTTT
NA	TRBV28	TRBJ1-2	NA	CASSPGTPGEHGYTF	TGTGCCAGCAGCCCTGGGACACCTGGTGAGCATGGCTACACCTTC
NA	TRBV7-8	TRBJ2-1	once	CASSYLGRGEQFF	TGTGCCAGCAGCTACCTGGGTCGGGGGGAGCAGTTCTTC
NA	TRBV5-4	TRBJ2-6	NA	CASSPGHDGVLTF	TGTGCCAGCAGCCCAGGACACGATGGCGTCCTGACTTTC
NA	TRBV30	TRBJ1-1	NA	CAWSVQENTEAFF	TGTGCCTGGAGTGTGCAGGAGAACACTGAAGCTTTCTTT
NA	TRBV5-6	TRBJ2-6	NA	CASSLWPKSSGANVLTF	TGTGCCAGCAGCTTGTGGCCCAAAAGCTCTGGGGCCAACGTCCTGACTTTC
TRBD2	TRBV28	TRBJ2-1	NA	CASSPGLAVYNEQFF	TGTGCCAGCAGTCCCGGACTAGCGGTTTACAATGAGCAGTTCTTC
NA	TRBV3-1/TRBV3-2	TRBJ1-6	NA	CASSQTGSTNSPLHF	TGTGCCAGCAGCCAGACCGGGTCTACAAATTCACCCCTCCACTTT
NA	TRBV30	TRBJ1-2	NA	CAWNFRQTNYGYTF	TGTGCCTGGAATTTTAGACAGACAAACTATGGCTACACCTTC
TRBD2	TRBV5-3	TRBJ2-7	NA	CVRSPSTIQEKAGLFAREQYF	TGTGTCAGAAGCCCATCCACGATACAGGAGAAAGCGGGATTGTTTGCGAGGGAGCAGTACTTC
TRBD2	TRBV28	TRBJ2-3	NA	CASSTGTTRTDTQYF	TGTGCCAGCAGTACCGGGACTACTCGCACAGATACGCAGTATTTT
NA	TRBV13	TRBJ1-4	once	CASSTGRAGYEKLFF	TGTGCCAGCAGCACAGGACGGGCGGGGTATGAAAAACTGTTTTTT
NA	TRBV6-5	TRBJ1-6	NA	CASSYALNSPLHF	TGTGCCAGCAGTTACGCACTCAACTCACCCCTCCACTTT
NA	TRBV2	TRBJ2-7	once	CASNPKLFYEQYF	TGTGCCAGCAATCCGAAGCTGTTTTACGAGCAGTACTTC
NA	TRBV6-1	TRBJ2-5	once	CASSETLNRRETQYF	TGTGCCAGCAGTGAAACACTGAACAGGCGGGAGACCCAGTACTTC
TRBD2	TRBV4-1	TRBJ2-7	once	CASSHDGLAGYEQYF	TGCGCCAGCAGCCATGATGGACTAGCGGGTTACGAGCAGTACTTC
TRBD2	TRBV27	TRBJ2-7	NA	CASSMTSGRTYEQYF	TGTGCCAGCAGTATGACTAGCGGGAGGACCTACGAGCAGTACTTC